A selection of T cell receptor beta chains follows, all from one sample in a study of CD8 T cells in Susac syndrome. Using its own MiXCR run on the immunoSEQ multiplex PCR reads, TCRdb lists one record per CDR3 protein. The data contain 330,000 or so distinct CDR3 sequences, approximately 85% of them singletons. The sample consisted of CD8+ T cells from PBMCs. These receptor sequences come from a human donor with multiple sclerosis. Both conserved end residues are part of each CDR3. D genes are given only for firm matches.

D: TRBD2; J: TRBJ2-3; V: TRBV29-1; CDR3: CSVVGTSGREITDTQYF
D: NA; J: TRBJ2-2; V: TRBV7-2; CDR3: CASRPWFLGTGELFF
D: NA; J: TRBJ2-3; V: TRBV11-2; CDR3: CASSFSITQYF
D: TRBD2; J: TRBJ2-1; V: TRBV7-6; CDR3: CASSLATSGGDNEQFF
D: TRBD1; J: TRBJ2-2; V: TRBV5-5; CDR3: CASSFPTGTNTGELFF
D: NA; J: TRBJ1-5; V: TRBV10-2; CDR3: CASSESGGSHPQHF
D: TRBD1; J: TRBJ2-1; V: TRBV5-4; CDR3: CASSLRGQATREQFF
D: TRBD1; J: TRBJ2-7; V: TRBV5-1; CDR3: CASSSGQENEQYF
D: TRBD1; J: TRBJ1-1; V: TRBV7-8; CDR3: CASSSQAGTEVINTEAFF
D: NA; J: TRBJ1-1; V: TRBV25-1; CDR3: CASSDSTEAFF
D: TRBD2; J: TRBJ2-2; V: TRBV20-1; CDR3: CSAVGPSGYTGELFF
D: NA; J: TRBJ1-1; V: TRBV28; CDR3: CASSFAIQKKAEAFF
D: TRBD2; J: TRBJ2-7; V: TRBV20-1; CDR3: CSAEGTSGIPSYEQYF
D: NA; J: TRBJ2-1; V: TRBV7-9; CDR3: CASSPFGAGSYNEQFF
D: NA; J: TRBJ1-1; V: TRBV25-1; CDR3: CASMASGTEAFF
D: NA; J: TRBJ1-1; V: TRBV19; CDR3: CASKVQGNTEAFF
D: NA; J: TRBJ2-5; V: TRBV6-5; CDR3: CAARTVEETQYF
D: NA; J: TRBJ2-3; V: TRBV11-1; CDR3: CASSLHSGNTDTQYF
D: TRBD2; J: TRBJ2-1; V: TRBV7-8; CDR3: CASSLGGGSNEQFF
D: NA; J: TRBJ1-2; V: TRBV6-1; CDR3: CASSTGLYGYTF
D: NA; J: TRBJ2-1; V: TRBV5-6; CDR3: CASSLGGVLREQFF
D: TRBD1; J: TRBJ2-2; V: TRBV28; CDR3: CASSLWTGNGELFF
D: TRBD1; J: TRBJ1-3; V: TRBV15; CDR3: CATSRGYRGLGNTIYF
D: TRBD2; J: TRBJ2-1; V: TRBV29-1; CDR3: CSVFIAGAYNEQFF
D: TRBD2; J: TRBJ2-7; V: TRBV3-1; CDR3: CASSLTLRLAVTNEQYF
D: NA; J: TRBJ2-1; V: TRBV10-3; CDR3: CAISEYLADEQFF
D: TRBD1; J: TRBJ2-2; V: TRBV10-3; CDR3: CAIRRTGPKGETGELFF
D: NA; J: TRBJ1-2; V: TRBV27; CDR3: CASSIYPGQKDGYTF
D: TRBD1; J: TRBJ2-7; V: TRBV6-5; CDR3: CASSLRGLSEQYF
D: TRBD1; J: TRBJ1-2; V: TRBV6-5; CDR3: CASSWDRERGYTF
D: NA; J: TRBJ2-5; V: TRBV11-2; CDR3: CASSPGSETQYF